Following are 20 T cell receptor beta chains from one sample sequenced in a study of graft-versus-host responses after intestinal transplantation. From the graft tissue, intraepithelial and lamina propria lymphocytes were released through processing. Assay: immunoSEQ multiplex PCR; the TCRdb copy retains only in-frame clones and omits some. The sample consists of 3,000 to 4,500 clones, over 55% of them appearing once. Specimen: ileum tissue, collected 1018 days after intestinal transplantation. The receptor source for this set is a human patient who received an intestinal transplant, so some T cells may come from the graft donor.

Written as DNA, the CDR3 is TGTGCCAGCAGCCTAGACAGGCAGGAGACAGATACGCAGTATTTT. Amino acid sequence: CASSLDRQETDTQYF. The rearrangement uses TRBV2 and TRBJ2-3; a possible D gene is TRBD1 (6 bases). The CDR3 extends over 15 amino acids. Looked up from germline, CDR1 is SNHLY and CDR2 is FYNNEI. V was trimmed by 6 bases and J by 3 bases, leaving 16 bases between them.

V gene TRBV7-9 combines with J gene TRBJ2-7, with 10 bases that match TRBD2. The J segment lost 3 bases and the V segment lost 5 bases, leaving 7 bases of the junction unmatched. The CDR3 contains 15 residues. In germline, CDR1 is SEHNR, CDR2 FQNEAQ (reference sequence). CDR3 sequence (DNA): TGTGCCAGCAGCCTACAAGCGGGGGGGCTCTACGAGCAGTACTTC. Its protein is CASSLQAGGLYEQYF.

The chain links TRBV19 to TRBJ2-3; TRBD1 might be the D (6 bases). Germline V gives CDR1 LNHDA, CDR2 SQIVND (reference sequence). This CDR3 contains 15 residues. Trimming left V 4 bases short and J 2 bases short, with 13 bases between. CDR3 nucleotides: TGTGCCAGTAGTACCTCCACAGGGACCACAGATACGCAGTATTTT. Its protein product is CASSTSTGTTDTQYF.

The chain links TRBV6-1 to TRBJ2-3; 9 bases agree with TRBD2. CDR1 MNHNS and CDR2 SASEGT come from the germline V gene. Trimming at V came to 4 bases and at J to 3 bases, leaving 8 bases not matched to a gene. This CDR3 contains 16 residues. The chain's CDR3 is CASSVSSGSKTDTQYF. The CDR3 DNA reads TGTGCCAGCAGTGTGAGTAGCGGGAGTAAGACAGATACGCAGTATTTT.

The genes are TRBV11-2 and TRBJ2-5, with D uncertain. Near its end, the DNA agrees better with TRBJ2-7, so the J call may be wrong. This CDR3 spans 12 amino acids. From germline, CDR1 is SGHAT and CDR2 FQNNGV. In DNA, the CDR3 is TGTGCCAGCAGCTTCGAACCTTACGAGCAGTACTTC. It encodes CASSFEPYEQYF.

V gene TRBV20-1 combines with J gene TRBJ2-7; no definite D call. The V gene lost 7 bases and the J gene lost 3 bases, with 10 bases spanning the gap. This CDR3 region has 11 residues. Germline loops: CDR1 DFQATT, CDR2 SNEGSKA (reference sequence). CDR3 nucleotides: TGCAGTGGGCAGGTGCTCTACGAGCAGTACTTC. This encodes CSGQVLYEQYF.

This clone was seen only a few times. The genes are TRBV6-1 and TRBJ2-2; the D is unclear. The CDR3 has 14 amino acids. Trimming pared 6 bases from V and 0 bases from J, leaving 8 bases between. From germline, CDR1 is MNHNS and CDR2 SASEGT. This chain's CDR3 is CASRLQTNTGELFF. Written as DNA, the CDR3 is TGTGCCAGCAGACTACAAACGAACACCGGGGAGCTGTTTTTT.

This clone turned up a few times. This chain links TRBV10-1 with TRBJ2-2, with TRBD2 identical over 11 bases. V shed 6 bases and J 4 bases; nucleotides not matched to a gene: 7. From germline, CDR1 is WNHNN and CDR2 SYGVQD (reference sequence). The CDR3 extends over 16 amino acids. The CDR3 protein is CASSPAGTSGTGELFF. CDR3 nucleotide sequence: TGCGCCAGCAGCCCCGCCGGGACTAGCGGCACCGGGGAGCTGTTTTTT.

The J gene is TRBJ2-1, the V gene TRBV28; the D gene is possibly TRBD2 (7 bases). CDR3 length: 15 residues. Germline V lookup: CDR1 MDHEN, CDR2 SYDVKM. V was shortened by 5 bases and J by 7 bases, with 18 bases between the two germline ends. The CDR3 region is CASSPLGGARNEQFF. The DNA for the CDR3 is TGTGCCAGCAGTCCCCTGGGGGGGGCGAGGAATGAGCAGTTCTTC.

The chain joins TRBV27 to TRBJ1-1; D perhaps matches TRBD1 (5 bases). Germline assignment: CDR1 MNHEY and CDR2 SMNVEV (reference sequence). This CDR3 is 16 amino acids long. Trimming stripped 4 bases from V and 0 bases from J, with 15 bases between. CDR3 in amino acids: CASSSRAAGLNTEAFF. The DNA of the CDR3 is TGTGCCAGCAGTTCCCGGGCGGCGGGGCTGAACACTGAAGCTTTCTTT.

This clone was counted only a few times. The chain carries TRBV27 and TRBJ2-7; no definite D call. Trimming took off 1 base at V and 0 bases at J, with 7 bases between the two ends. Per germline, CDR1 MNHEY and CDR2 SMNVEV (reference sequence). The length of the CDR3 is 14 residues. The CDR3 protein is CASSLYGSSYEQYF. The CDR3 DNA is TGTGCCAGCAGTTTATACGGTAGCTCCTACGAGCAGTACTTC.

The genes are TRBV7-2 and TRBJ2-7, with 8 nucleotides matching TRBD1. Germline-derived CDR1 and CDR2 are SGHTA and FQGNSA. Trimming removed 2 bases from V and 6 bases from J; junction bases left unmatched: 3. The CDR3 runs to 13 residues. The CDR3 sequence: CASSLQGASEQYV. The CDR3 nucleotides read TGTGCCAGCAGCTTACAGGGGGCGAGCGAGCAGTACGTC.

The CDR3 DNA follows: TGTGCCAGCAGCCTCGGACAGGGACTATGGGGTGATCAGCCCCAGCATTTT. The encoded protein is CASSLGQGLWGDQPQHF. The V and J genes are TRBV28 and TRBJ1-5; TRBD1 agrees at 8 bases. Germline assignment: CDR1 MDHEN and CDR2 SYDVKM. The junction had 15 bases not matched to a gene; V was cut back by 6 bases and J by 5 bases. The CDR3 runs to 17 residues. Complete variable domain (other parts from reference TRBV28 and TRBJ1-5): DVKVTQSSRYLVKRTGEKVFLECVQDMDHENMFWYRQDPGLGLRLIYFSYDVKMKEKGDIPEGYSVSREKKERFSLILESASTNQTSMYLCASSLGQGLWGDQPQHFGDGTRLSIL.

The chain employs TRBV6-1 and TRBJ1-3, with a tentative D call TRBD1 (6 bases). CDR1 MNHNS and CDR2 SASEGT come from the germline V gene. V was pared by 3 bases and J by 5 bases, with 17 bases between. This CDR3 comprises 16 residues. The CDR3 loop reads CASSDEGGSTRNTIYF. The CDR3 coding sequence is TGTGCCAGCAGTGACGAGGGGGGGTCGACCCGAAACACCATATATTTT.

This rearrangement joins TRBV6-4 to TRBJ2-5; perhaps TRBD1 as D (8 bases). V was trimmed by 8 bases and J by 2 bases, leaving 12 bases between them. The germline CDR1 and CDR2 sequences are MRHNA and SNTAGT. The CDR3 consists of 13 residues. The CDR3 nucleotides are TGTGCCAGCGGGAGGGACAGGCAAGAGACCCAGTACTTC. Protein sequence: CASGRDRQETQYF.

This chain connects TRBV28 to TRBJ2-2, with 9 bases aligning to TRBD2. Germline lookup yields CDR1 MDHEN and CDR2 SYDVKM. V was clipped by 2 bases and J by 6 bases; unmatched bases: 4. The CDR3 loop spans 15 amino acids. The CDR3 bases are TGTGCCAGCAGTTTAGCGGGAGGGGCGTCCGGGGAGCTGTTTTTT. This codes for CASSLAGGASGELFF.

This clone was seen more than once but under ten times. The chain joins TRBV5-1 to TRBJ2-3, with D uncertain. The CDR3 covers 15 residues. Germline CDR1 and CDR2: SGHRS and YFSETQ. Trimming took off 4 bases at V and 0 bases at J, with 12 bases between the two ends. CDR3: CASSPEGRSTDTQYF. The CDR3 DNA reads TGCGCCAGCAGCCCGGAAGGCAGGAGCACAGATACGCAGTATTTT.

V usage is TRBV7-2 and J usage is TRBJ1-1, with D hard to call. Trimming removed 1 base at V and 4 bases at J, with 10 bases between. The CDR3 spans 14 residues. Germline V CDR1 and CDR2: SGHTA, FQGNSA. This chain's CDR3 is CASSLEWTFTEAFF. The CDR3 coding sequence is TGTGCCAGCAGCTTAGAGTGGACGTTCACTGAAGCTTTCTTT.

This sequence joins TRBV28 and TRBJ1-2; D unclear. Trimming left V 5 bases short and J 2 bases short, with 9 bases between. The CDR3 consists of 13 residues. In germline, CDR1 is MDHEN, CDR2 SYDVKM. The CDR3, as DNA: TGTGCCAGCAGTGGCTCGGGGAACTATGGCTACACCTTC. This translates into CASSGSGNYGYTF.

This clone has a handful of counts. The chain combines TRBV6-1 with TRBJ2-5; D is possibly TRBD1 (5 bases). From germline, CDR1 is MNHNS and CDR2 SASEGT. The CDR3 spans 13 residues. V dropped 3 bases and J dropped 5 bases, with 10 bases sitting between them. The CDR3 bases are TGTGCCAGCAGTGAGGACAATAGCGAGACCCAGTACTTC. Protein sequence: CASSEDNSETQYF.